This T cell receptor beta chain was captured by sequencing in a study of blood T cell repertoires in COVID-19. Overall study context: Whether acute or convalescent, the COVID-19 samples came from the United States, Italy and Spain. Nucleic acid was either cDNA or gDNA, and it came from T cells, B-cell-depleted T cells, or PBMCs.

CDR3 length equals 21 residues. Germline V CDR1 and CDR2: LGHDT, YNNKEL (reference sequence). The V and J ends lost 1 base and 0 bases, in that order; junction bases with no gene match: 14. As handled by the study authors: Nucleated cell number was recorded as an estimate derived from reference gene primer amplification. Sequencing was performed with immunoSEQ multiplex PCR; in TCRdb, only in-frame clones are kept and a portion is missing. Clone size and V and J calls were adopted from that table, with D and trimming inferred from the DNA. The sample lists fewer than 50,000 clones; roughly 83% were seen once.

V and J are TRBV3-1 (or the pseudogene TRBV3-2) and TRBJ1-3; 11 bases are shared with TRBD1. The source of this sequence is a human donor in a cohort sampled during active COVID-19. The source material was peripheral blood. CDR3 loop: CASSQVPGGQGAISSGNTIYF. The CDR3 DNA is TGTGCCAGCAGCCAAGTTCCCGGAGGACAGGGGGCCATAAGCTCTGGAAACACCATATATTTT.